These T cell receptor beta chains were read from a single sample in a study of T-cell reconstitution after alpha-beta-depleted transplantation in children. In TCRdb, the PCR reads were re-called with MiXCR into one record per CDR3 protein. Seen here are around 370,000 distinct CDR3 sequences, approximately 10% observed once, and the top ten hold 2% to 3%. Specimen: PBMCs from the stem cell graft donor, collected from the stem cell graft. These receptors all come from a human donor who donated a stem cell graft to a child with acute lymphoblastic leukemia. The CDR3 runs from the conserved cysteine through the conserved F or W. Each record gives: D gene, V gene, clone size, J gene, CDR3 DNA, CDR3 protein. D genes are given only for firm matches. Not every row has a clone size; where given, it reads once, few, many or a size class.

>TRBD2|TRBV10-1|few|TRBJ2-3
TGCGCCAGCAGTGAGTCCGGGACTAGCGTCAGCACAGATACGCAGTATTTT
CASSESGTSVSTDTQYF
>NA|TRBV7-9|NA|TRBJ1-1
TGTGCCACCTCAACGGGGGGGGCGTCGGACACTGAAGCTTTCTTT
CATSTGGASDTEAFF
>NA|TRBV7-9|few|TRBJ1-4
TGTGCCAGCAGCTTACTGTCGGCAACTAATGAAAAACTGTTTTTT
CASSLLSATNEKLFF
>TRBD1|TRBV6-1|NA|TRBJ2-1
TGTGCCAGCAGTATTTCGACAGGGGGCTCCTACAATGAGCAGTTCTTC
CASSISTGGSYNEQFF
>NA|TRBV5-1|few|TRBJ2-5
TGCGCCAGCAGCTTGGCCAGGGTCACGGGACAAGAGACCCAGTACTTC
CASSLARVTGQETQYF
>TRBD2|TRBV15|NA|TRBJ2-5
TGTGCCACCAGCTTCGGGACTAGCCGGAGAGAGACCCAGTACTTC
CATSFGTSRRETQYF
>TRBD1|TRBV12-3/TRBV12-4|few|TRBJ1-1
TGTGCCAGCCAAGATGGACAGGGGAACACTGAAGCTTTCTTT
CASQDGQGNTEAFF
>NA|TRBV9|NA|TRBJ2-3
TGTGCCAGCAGCCCGGCCGGGAGACAGGCAGATACGCAGTATTTT
CASSPAGRQADTQYF
>NA|TRBV20-1|NA|TRBJ2-5
TGCAGTGTAGTCGCTAGTGGGACTCTGGAGACCCAGTACTTC
CSVVASGTLETQYF
>TRBD1|TRBV25-1|few|TRBJ1-6
TGTGCCAGCAGTGAGCACAGGGGGGATACGGCACCCCTCCACTTT
CASSEHRGDTAPLHF
>NA|TRBV25-1|NA|TRBJ2-3
TGTGCCAGCAGTGAAGGGTCTTACACAGATACGCAGTATTTT
CASSEGSYTDTQYF
>TRBD1|TRBV20-1|NA|TRBJ2-2
TGCAGTGCTAGAGGGGCCCCGGGGAGGACAGGGATGAACACCGGGGAGCTGTTTTTT
CSARGAPGRTGMNTGELFF
>TRBD1|TRBV7-2|NA|TRBJ2-7
TGTGCCAGCAGCTTAGTAAAGGGGGCTTCCTACGAGCAGTACTTC
CASSLVKGASYEQYF
>TRBD2|TRBV7-8|NA|TRBJ2-1
TGTGCCAGCAGCGCAAAGATCGGGCTAGCGGCAAGGAATGAGCAGTTCTTC
CASSAKIGLAARNEQFF
>NA|TRBV12-3/TRBV12-4|many|TRBJ2-7
TGTGCCAGCAGTTTCGGCCGTGTCTACGAGCAGTACTTC
CASSFGRVYEQYF
>NA|TRBV7-8|many|TRBJ2-2
TGTGCCAGCAGCTTCTCCCAAGTCGGGGAGCTGTTTTTT
CASSFSQVGELFF
>TRBD2|TRBV27|few|TRBJ2-7
TGTGCCACCAGGACTAGCGGGAGTCACGAGCAGTACTTC
CATRTSGSHEQYF
>NA|TRBV18|NA|TRBJ2-7
TGTGCCAGCTCACCACCTGGGCTCTTGAACTCCTACGAGCAGTACTTC
CASSPPGLLNSYEQYF
>TRBD2|TRBV5-1|NA|TRBJ2-3
TGCGCCAGCAGCGGTAGCGGGAGGGATCTCACAGATACGCAGTATTTT
CASSGSGRDLTDTQYF
>NA|TRBV4-3|NA|TRBJ2-2
TGCGCCAGCAGCCAAGTGCCGCTCCCAGGGACCGGGGAGCTGTTTTTT
CASSQVPLPGTGELFF
>NA|TRBV29-1|NA|TRBJ1-2
TGCAGCGTTGATTTGGTCACAGGAGGCTATGGCTACACCTTC
CSVDLVTGGYGYTF
>TRBD2|TRBV6-1|NA|TRBJ2-3
TGTGCCAGCGGACTAGCGGGAGTAGTAGGAGATACGCAGTATTTT
CASGLAGVVGDTQYF
>NA|TRBV6-2/TRBV6-3|many|TRBJ2-3
TGTGCCAGCAAGGTCTTGGGTGCCACGCAGTATTTT
CASKVLGATQYF
>TRBD1|TRBV27|many|TRBJ1-1
TGTGCCAGCAGTTCCCCGACAGGGTTGACTGAAGCTTTCTTT
CASSSPTGLTEAFF
>NA|TRBV7-9|NA|TRBJ1-2
TGTGCCAGCAGCATGGAAACAGGGACGAGGGGCTACACCTTC
CASSMETGTRGYTF
>TRBD1|TRBV10-3|NA|TRBJ2-7
TGTGCCATCAGTGAGTCGGGGGACAGGGATTCCTACGAGCAGTACTTC
CAISESGDRDSYEQYF
>TRBD1|TRBV5-4|few|TRBJ2-5
TGTGCCAGCAGCCCCGGGACAGGGGAGGAAGAGACCCAGTACTTC
CASSPGTGEEETQYF
>NA|TRBV7-9|NA|TRBJ2-1
TGTGCCAGCAGCCTCGGGACTGGGATCAATGAGCAGTTCTTC
CASSLGTGINEQFF
>NA|TRBV12-3/TRBV12-4|NA|TRBJ2-5
TGTGCCAGCAGCCTCCGGTTCGGGGACACGGCGGGGGAGACCCAGTACTTC
CASSLRFGDTAGETQYF
>NA|TRBV4-3|NA|TRBJ2-7
TGCGCCAGCAGCCAAGCGCCAAGCGGACCCTACGAGCAGTACTTC
CASSQAPSGPYEQYF
>TRBD1|TRBV24-1|many|TRBJ2-1
TGTGCCACCAGGGAGGACAGGGGAGACACCGATGAGCAGTTCTTC
CATREDRGDTDEQFF
>NA|TRBV20-1|NA|TRBJ2-1
TGCAGTGCTAGAGATCTGTTTAGCGCGTCGCACAATGAGCAGTTCTTC
CSARDLFSASHNEQFF
>NA|TRBV15|few|TRBJ2-1
TGTGCCACCAGCTCCAAGGGGTTAGCGGAGCCATACAATGAGCAGTTCTTC
CATSSKGLAEPYNEQFF
>NA|TRBV5-6|many|TRBJ1-1
TGTGCCAGCAGCTTCGGCGGGTTGTCGAACACTGAAGCTTTCTTT
CASSFGGLSNTEAFF